A single sample is the source of the 6 T cell receptor beta chains below, sequenced in a study of post-analysis software for immune sequencing data. Findings of the study overall: Several TRBV segments occurring more often in patients than controls included TRBV5-6, TRBV5-1 and TRBV20-1.

Their antigen targets remain unknown. Included in the TCR beta cDNA libraries were unique molecular identifiers. Using its own MiXCR run on the PCR reads, TCRdb lists one record per CDR3 protein. Of roughly 870,000 distinct CDR3 sequences listed, roughly half were seen once; the top ten hold roughly 4.4%. Sequencing used blood. The receptors come from a girl aged 10-17 years with multiple sclerosis.

In its sample, this clonotype was seen once. The chain carries TRBV12-3 or TRBV12-4 and TRBJ2-7; 10 bases fit TRBD1. The CDR3 runs 15 residues. Trimming at V came to 3 bases and at J to 5 bases, leaving 7 bases not matched to a gene. CDR3 bases: TGTGCCAGCAGTTTTAAGGGACAGGGGATCCACGAGCAGTACTTC. Translating gives CASSFKGQGIHEQYF.

This clonotype was detected only a few times. The chain employs TRBV6-5 and TRBJ2-3; D is uncertain. Germline CDR1 is MNHEY and CDR2 is SVGAGI. V lost 6 bases, J lost 1 base, and 17 bases lay in between. This CDR3 is 16 amino acids long. CDR3 region: CASRTWTPRGTDTQYF. CDR3 bases: TGTGCCAGCAGAACATGGACCCCCCGGGGCACAGATACGCAGTATTTT.

The chain couples TRBV7-9 to TRBJ2-1; TRBD1 matches 9 bases. This CDR3 has 15 residues. V lost 6 bases to trimming and J lost 10 bases; unmatched junction nucleotides: 13. CDR1 is SEHNR and CDR2 is FQNEAQ in the germline V gene (reference sequence). The CDR3 protein is CASRSTGGISGEQFF. CDR3 coding DNA: TGTGCCAGCAGGTCGACAGGGGGGATTAGTGGGGAGCAGTTCTTC.

This chain links TRBV7-9 with TRBJ2-1; D possibly matches TRBD1 or TRBD2 (5 bases each). Trimming cost V 1 base and J 4 bases, with 14 bases left between them. From germline, CDR1 is SEHNR and CDR2 FQNEAQ (reference sequence). The CDR3 length is 16 residues. The CDR3 nucleotides are TGTGCCAGCAGCTTAGTAACCGGGACCTCTTACAATGAGCAGTTCTTC. It encodes CASSLVTGTSYNEQFF.

This rearrangement joins TRBV24-1 to TRBJ2-3, with TRBD2 matching 9 bases. This CDR3 spans 15 amino acids. The V gene end was trimmed by 4 bases and the J gene end by 1 base; junction bases not matched to a gene: 2. Germline V gene data show CDR1 as KGHDR and CDR2 as SFDVKD. The CDR3 is CATSETSGRTDTQYF. The CDR3 nucleotides read TGTGCCACCAGTGAGACTAGCGGACGCACAGATACGCAGTATTTT.

V is TRBV9 and J is TRBJ2-5; the D gene is possibly TRBD1 (7 bases). This CDR3 is 15 amino acids long. Germline-derived CDR1 and CDR2 are SGDLS and YYNGEE. The germline V and J ends were trimmed by 4 bases and 2 bases, with 15 bases remaining between them. The CDR3, as DNA: TGTGCCAGCAGCCCCCGCGGGACAGCTCAAGAGACCCAGTACTTC. Translating it yields CASSPRGTAQETQYF. Drawing the rest from reference TRBV9 and TRBJ2-5, the complete variable domain is DSGVTQTPKHLITATGQRVTLRCSPRSGDLSVYWYQQSLDQGLQFLIQYYNGEERAKGNILERFSAQQFPDLHSELNLSSLELGDSALYFCASSPRGTAQETQYFGPGTRLLVL.